The rows below give T cell receptor beta chains drawn from one sample of a study of blood T cell repertoires in COVID-19. Clones were sequenced by immunoSEQ multiplex PCR, and TCRdb holds only the in-frame ones, with some missing. The repertoire holds about 67,000 clones, about 83% seen once, with around 20% in the top ten. Sequenced: peripheral blood. The receptor set was obtained from a woman of 80 years or more with acute or convalescent COVID-19. Both conserved end residues are part of each CDR3.

cdr3_aa: CASSLGLGRSEAFF
v_call: TRBV7-2

cdr3_aa: CASRGPGVEKLFF
v_call: TRBV28

cdr3_aa: CASSPNTNEKLFF
v_call: TRBV7-9

cdr3_aa: CASRGTGAGEKLFF
v_call: TRBV6-5

cdr3_aa: CASVTGTGVLPLHF
v_call: TRBV28

cdr3_aa: CASSLGTAGGVGKLFF
v_call: TRBV5-1

cdr3_aa: CSVPGLLSYNEQFF
v_call: TRBV29-1

cdr3_aa: CASSSSRLAAYEQYF
v_call: TRBV6-2/TRBV6-3

cdr3_aa: CASSNSLTEAFF
v_call: TRBV6-5

cdr3_aa: CASSPAGSSYEQYF
v_call: TRBV18

cdr3_aa: CASSVGGRRGTGELFF
v_call: TRBV9

cdr3_aa: CASSMGRDRLRSF
v_call: TRBV19

cdr3_aa: CASSRSRDRVVYEQYF
v_call: TRBV7-9

cdr3_aa: CASSRDLNTEAFF
v_call: TRBV5-1

cdr3_aa: CASSPTSMSHYTGYTF
v_call: TRBV19

cdr3_aa: CASSEAGTGVSPLHF
v_call: TRBV2

cdr3_aa: CASSPGGTVNTIYF
v_call: TRBV28

cdr3_aa: CASSHNSGANTGELFF
v_call: TRBV4-3

cdr3_aa: CASSQGQTLFAQHF
v_call: TRBV4-1

cdr3_aa: CASSQRGTNTEAFF
v_call: TRBV3-1/TRBV3-2

cdr3_aa: CASRSTDVDGYTF
v_call: TRBV6-5

cdr3_aa: CASSLRNRGWNQPQHF
v_call: TRBV7-4

cdr3_aa: CASSRSPTDGNTEAFF
v_call: TRBV5-1

cdr3_aa: CASSRASGKGPGELFF
v_call: TRBV2

cdr3_aa: CASRPQQGPGEQYF
v_call: TRBV2

cdr3_aa: CASTSWQGRNYGYTF
v_call: TRBV27